Listed below are T cell receptor beta chains from one sample, sequenced in a study of T-cell reconstitution after alpha-beta-depleted transplantation in children. TCRdb reanalysed the PCR reads using MiXCR and keeps one entry per CDR3 protein. The sample yields approximately 510,000 distinct CDR3 sequences, about 17% seen once. The input for sequencing was PBMCs from the stem cell graft donor, taken from the stem cell graft. These receptors came from a human donor who donated a stem cell graft to a child with acute lymphoblastic leukemia. CDR3s include the opening cysteine and the closing phenylalanine or tryptophan. The D gene is left open where the match is weak. Clone sizes are given selectively: once, few, many, or a class where the clone is expanded.

j_call: TRBJ1-2; v_call: TRBV2; d_call: NA; clone_size: once; cdr3_nt: TGTGCCAGCAGTTTCTCCGGTGGGGTAGATGGCTACACCTTC; cdr3_aa: CASSFSGGVDGYTF
j_call: TRBJ2-1; v_call: TRBV3-1; d_call: NA; clone_size: NA; cdr3_nt: TGTGCCAGCATTAGGGGGGGTAATGAGCAGTTCTTC; cdr3_aa: CASIRGGNEQFF
j_call: TRBJ1-5; v_call: TRBV18; d_call: TRBD1; clone_size: NA; cdr3_nt: TGTGCCAGCTCACCCGGACAGGGTACCCAGCCCCAGCATTTT; cdr3_aa: CASSPGQGTQPQHF
j_call: TRBJ2-7; v_call: TRBV27; d_call: TRBD2; clone_size: NA; cdr3_nt: TGTGCCAGCAGTTTCAGGTTGTTCCGACAGGGCTCTAGCGGGAGGGACCACGAGCAGTACTTC; cdr3_aa: CASSFRLFRQGSSGRDHEQYF
j_call: TRBJ2-1; v_call: TRBV11-2; d_call: NA; clone_size: few; cdr3_nt: TGTGCCAGCAGCTCCGTAGGGCCCTACAATGAGCAGTTCTTC; cdr3_aa: CASSSVGPYNEQFF
j_call: TRBJ2-3; v_call: TRBV7-8; d_call: NA; clone_size: NA; cdr3_nt: TGTGCCAGCGGGCCTTGGGCTCAAACAGATACGCAGTATTTT; cdr3_aa: CASGPWAQTDTQYF
j_call: TRBJ1-2; v_call: TRBV5-4; d_call: NA; clone_size: many; cdr3_nt: TGTGCCAGCAGCTTAAGCGAGTTTGGCTACACCTTC; cdr3_aa: CASSLSEFGYTF
j_call: TRBJ2-1; v_call: TRBV27; d_call: NA; clone_size: few; cdr3_nt: TGTGCCAGCAGTCCCCGAGCGGGCTCAGGCTACAATGAGCAGTTCTTC; cdr3_aa: CASSPRAGSGYNEQFF
j_call: TRBJ2-1; v_call: TRBV7-2; d_call: TRBD2; clone_size: NA; cdr3_nt: TGTGCCAGCAGCGCCGAGCGGGACTACAATGAGCAGTTCTTC; cdr3_aa: CASSAERDYNEQFF
j_call: TRBJ2-1; v_call: TRBV7-9; d_call: TRBD2; clone_size: once; cdr3_nt: TGTGCCACCTCACGGCTAGCGGGACCAGGCTCCTACAATGAGCAGTTCTTC; cdr3_aa: CATSRLAGPGSYNEQFF
j_call: TRBJ1-1; v_call: TRBV5-1; d_call: NA; clone_size: NA; cdr3_nt: TGCGCCAGCAGCCCCGACCCACCCAGCGCTGAAGCTTTCTTT; cdr3_aa: CASSPDPPSAEAFF
j_call: TRBJ2-1; v_call: TRBV7-8; d_call: TRBD2; clone_size: few; cdr3_nt: TGTGCCAGCAGCTTAGAGGACAGGATGTTTGGGACTAGCCTGTTCTTC; cdr3_aa: CASSLEDRMFGTSLFF
j_call: TRBJ2-7; v_call: TRBV2; d_call: TRBD1; clone_size: few; cdr3_nt: TGTGCCAGCAGCGACCCCAGCGGGACAGGGATATCCGAGCAGTACTTC; cdr3_aa: CASSDPSGTGISEQYF
j_call: TRBJ2-7; v_call: TRBV20-1; d_call: NA; clone_size: NA; cdr3_nt: TGCAGTGCTAGAGCCCGGGATCTAATTCACTACGAGCAGTACTTC; cdr3_aa: CSARARDLIHYEQYF